Listed here are 27 T cell receptor beta chains from one sample, sequenced in a study of neurological immune-mediated disorders. TCRdb called the 5' RACE reads again in MiXCR, with one record for every CDR3 protein. The repertoire holds roughly 36,000 distinct CDR3 sequences, with 6% to 7.5% as singletons. Input material: CD4+ T cells from blood. The receptors stem from a man aged 50 to 59 in good health.

The J gene is TRBJ1-5, the V gene TRBV2; no clear D. Trimming left V 9 bases short and J 4 bases short, with 10 bases between. Germline CDR1 is SNHLY and CDR2 is FYNNEI. The CDR3 sequence is 12 residues long. CDR3 residues: CARGIGNQPQHF. The CDR3 bases are TGTGCCAGGGGAATAGGGAATCAGCCCCAGCATTTT.

Ten or more counts support this clonotype. The chain employs TRBV2 and TRBJ2-7; 7 nucleotides match TRBD2. V gave up 7 bases and J gave up 3 bases; unmatched junction bases: 9. Germline CDR1 and CDR2: SNHLY and FYNNEI. This CDR3 is 14 amino acids long. The CDR3 DNA reads as TGTGCCAGCACCATGGGGGGGATTGGCTACGAGCAGTACTTC. Its protein is CASTMGGIGYEQYF.

This clonotype was seen ten or more times. V usage is TRBV20-1 and J usage is TRBJ1-5, with D possibly being TRBD1 (6 bases). This CDR3 spans 16 amino acids. Trimming took off 0 bases at V and 0 bases at J, with 12 bases between the two ends. The germline V gene encodes CDR1 DFQATT and CDR2 SNEGSKA (reference sequence). The CDR3: CSARETGSFSNQPQHF. DNA for the CDR3: TGCAGTGCTAGAGAGACAGGAAGTTTTAGCAATCAGCCCCAGCATTTT.

This clonotype was observed many times. The V gene is TRBV2, the J gene TRBJ1-2; D remains unclear. CDR3 length: 13 amino acids. CDR1 and CDR2 (germline): SNHLY, FYNNEI. V was cut by 3 bases and J by 7 bases, with 12 bases left in between. CDR3 DNA sequence: TGTGCCAGCAGTGATAAACCGACGCCTGGCTACACCTTC. Amino acids: CASSDKPTPGYTF.

This clonotype was picked up many times. The chain couples TRBV7-3 to TRBJ2-2, with unresolved D. The V and J ends lost 2 bases and 7 bases respectively, with 5 bases between them. The germline V gene has CDR1 SGHTA and CDR2 FQGTGA. The CDR3 length is 12 residues. This CDR3 reads CASSLSRGELFF. CDR3 sequence (DNA): TGTGCCAGCAGCTTATCCCGCGGGGAGCTGTTTTTT. The full variable domain, in which reference TRBV7-3 and TRBJ2-2 provide the parts outside the CDR3, is GAGVSQTPSNKVTEKGKYVELRCDPISGHTALYWYRQSLGQGPEFLIYFQGTGAADDSGLPNDRFFAVRPEGSVSTLKIQRTERGDSAVYLCASSLSRGELFFGEGSRLTVL.

This clonotype has a count of ten or more. The chain uses TRBV5-1 and TRBJ2-1; possibly TRBD1 for D (5 bases). Looked up from germline, CDR1 is SGHRS and CDR2 is YFSETQ. The CDR3 loop spans 15 amino acids. V dropped 0 bases and J dropped 8 bases, with 15 bases sitting between them. CDR3 sequence: CASSLVEGVFYEQFF. CDR3 coding DNA: TGCGCCAGCAGCTTGGTTGAAGGGGTCTTCTATGAGCAGTTCTTC.

This clonotype occurred many times. CDR3 nucleotides: TGTGCCAGCGAGACGGGTAGTGGTCAGCCCCAGCATTTT. This gives the protein CASETGSGQPQHF. The chain couples TRBV6-1 to TRBJ1-5; D is ambiguous. This CDR3 has 13 amino acids. Germline V lookup: CDR1 MNHNS, CDR2 SASEGT. Trimming stripped 8 bases from V and 6 bases from J, with 14 bases between.

At least ten counts were recorded for this clonotype. The V and J genes are TRBV10-3 and TRBJ1-1, with 7 positions matching TRBD1. CDR3 length: 15 amino acids. Germline loops: CDR1 ENHRY, CDR2 SYGVKD. J gave up 1 base and V 2 bases, and 4 bases lay outside the gene matches. The CDR3 spells CAISERGTANTEAFF. CDR3 DNA sequence: TGTGCCATCAGTGAGCGAGGGACAGCGAACACTGAAGCTTTCTTT.

The rearrangement joins TRBV18 to TRBJ2-2; 13 bases agree with TRBD2. Per the germline V gene, CDR1 is KGHSH and CDR2 is LQKENI. The CDR3 has 15 residues. After removal of 8 bases from V and 4 bases from J, the junction contained 4 bases not matched to a gene. CDR3 in DNA: TGTGCCAGCCGCGGGACTAGCGGGATCACCGGGGAGCTGTTTTTT. Its translation is CASRGTSGITGELFF.

This clonotype was counted many times. The chain employs TRBV20-1 and TRBJ1-3; TRBD1 might be the D (5 bases). Germline CDR1 DFQATT, CDR2 SNEGSKA (reference sequence). The CDR3 spans 15 residues. Trimming took 4 bases from V and 0 from J, leaving 13 bases between them. The CDR3 region has the DNA TGCAGTGCTAATACGGGACCGATCTCTGGAAACACCATATATTTT. Translation: CSANTGPISGNTIYF.

Ten or more counts support this clonotype. The chain uses TRBV27 and TRBJ1-1; D call uncertain. The V gene lost 8 bases and the J gene lost 0 bases, with 16 bases spanning the gap. The CDR3 has 15 residues. Germline V gene data show CDR1 as MNHEY and CDR2 as SMNVEV (reference sequence). This CDR3 is CASRNGRFMNTEAFF. The DNA for the CDR3 is TGTGCCAGCCGAAACGGACGGTTCATGAACACTGAAGCTTTCTTT.

This clonotype was seen many times. The chain has TRBV30 and TRBJ2-7; 8 bases are shared with TRBD2. J was trimmed by 3 bases and V by 3 bases; bases with no gene match: 10. The CDR3 consists of 15 residues. Per the germline V gene, CDR1 is GTSNPN and CDR2 is SVGIG (reference sequence). CDR3 bases: TGTGCCTGGAGCCGGCCGGGGGGGGTTTTCTACGAGCAGTACTTC. Amino acid sequence: CAWSRPGGVFYEQYF.

The table lists this clonotype with many counts. This chain links TRBV29-1 with TRBJ2-1; D possibly corresponds to TRBD2 (6 bases). CDR1 and CDR2 from the germline V gene are SQVTM and ANQGSEA. This CDR3 is 16 amino acids long. Trimming left V 4 bases short and J 0 bases short, with 16 bases between. CDR3 sequence reads: CSVGSGSGSSYNEQFF. The CDR3 region has the DNA TGCAGCGTTGGGTCAGGTAGCGGAAGCTCCTACAATGAGCAGTTCTTC.

The sample holds many counts of this clonotype. This chain joins TRBV7-3 and TRBJ2-1; 9 nucleotides agree with TRBD2. The length of the CDR3 is 16 residues. With 0 bases clipped from V and 4 bases from J, the junction kept 4 bases outside the gene matches. Per germline, CDR1 SGHTA and CDR2 FQGTGA. CDR3 in DNA: TGTGCCAGCAGCTTAACAAGGAGCGGGAGGTACAATGAGCAGTTCTTC. Protein: CASSLTRSGRYNEQFF.

Many counts were recorded for this clonotype. The rearrangement uses TRBV3-1 and TRBJ1-1; D not resolved. This CDR3 is 13 amino acids long. From germline, CDR1 is LGHDT and CDR2 YNNKEL (reference sequence). V was shortened by 2 bases and J by 0 bases, with 4 bases between the two germline ends. In DNA form, the CDR3 reads TGTGCCAGCAGCCAACCCATGAACACTGAAGCTTTCTTT. This encodes CASSQPMNTEAFF. Using reference TRBV3-1 and TRBJ1-1 for the parts outside the CDR3, the full variable domain is DTAVSQTPKYLVTQMGNDKSIKCEQNLGHDTMYWYKQDSKKFLKIMFSYNNKELIINETVPNRFSPKSPDKAHLNLHINSLELGDSAVYFCASSQPMNTEAFFGQGTRLTVV.

This clonotype was observed many times. The chain joins TRBV20-1 to TRBJ2-7; 11 nucleotides agree with TRBD2. Germline CDR1 reads DFQATT; CDR2 reads SNEGSKA (reference sequence). After removal of 6 bases from V and 0 bases from J, the junction contained 10 bases not matched to a gene. There are 16 residues in the CDR3. The CDR3 region is CSASGLADSSSYEQYF. DNA of the CDR3: TGCAGTGCATCGGGACTAGCGGATAGCAGCTCCTACGAGCAGTACTTC.

This clonotype was counted many times. J is TRBJ2-7 and V is TRBV20-1; D call uncertain. Germline CDR1 DFQATT, CDR2 SNEGSKA (reference sequence). The length of the CDR3 is 14 residues. Trimming took off 5 bases at V and 4 bases at J, with 18 bases between the two ends. The CDR3 region is CSAAPSESPYEQYF. The CDR3 coding sequence is TGCAGTGCTGCACCTTCAGAATCCCCTTACGAGCAGTACTTC.

This clonotype was seen many times. The CDR3 sequence: CASSFGRLGTDTQYF. CDR3 bases: TGTGCCAGCAGTTTTGGACGGTTAGGCACAGATACGCAGTATTTT. The chain combines TRBV6-5 with TRBJ2-3; unclear D gene. The V gene's germline CDR1 is MNHEY and CDR2 SVGAGI. V gave up 4 bases and J gave up 1 base, with 12 bases separating them. This CDR3 has 15 amino acids.

This clonotype came up a few times. This chain connects TRBV20-1 to TRBJ1-4; the D gene is possibly TRBD1 (6 bases). V was trimmed by 5 bases and J by 7 bases, leaving 14 bases between them. Germline CDR1 DFQATT, CDR2 SNEGSKA (reference sequence). The CDR3 is 13 amino acids. CDR3 region: CSAFWTVREKLFF. The CDR3 nucleotides are TGCAGTGCTTTTTGGACAGTCCGTGAAAAACTGTTTTTT.

This clonotype was observed many times. The J gene is TRBJ2-7, the V gene TRBV6-5, with TRBD2 matching over 7 bases. This CDR3 contains 15 residues. Trimming at V came to 6 bases and at J to 3 bases, leaving 11 bases not matched to a gene. Germline loops: CDR1 MNHEY, CDR2 SVGAGI. CDR3 DNA sequence: TGTGCCAGCAGGGGCCCGGGACTATCGGGCTACGAGCAGTACTTC. This encodes CASRGPGLSGYEQYF.

This clonotype was detected many times. The V and J genes are TRBV5-1 and TRBJ2-1; TRBD2 aligns across 11 bases. The CDR3 totals 14 residues. The J segment lost 10 bases and the V segment lost 0 bases, leaving 3 bases of the junction unmatched. Germline loops: CDR1 SGHRS, CDR2 YFSETQ. CDR3 residues: CASSLGGLADEQFF. The CDR3 DNA is TGCGCCAGCAGCTTGGGGGGACTAGCGGACGAGCAGTTCTTC.

Ten or more counts support this clonotype. This chain uses TRBV18 with TRBJ2-1, with 11 bases aligning to TRBD1. V lost 3 bases and J lost 8; bases outside the gene matches: 9. Germline CDR1 reads KGHSH; CDR2 reads LQKENI. The CDR3 has 16 amino acids. In DNA form, the CDR3 reads TGTGCCAGCTCACCTCGGACAGGGGGCAATTCACATGAGCAGTTCTTC. It is translated as CASSPRTGGNSHEQFF. The full variable domain, in which reference TRBV18 and TRBJ2-1 provide the parts outside the CDR3, is NAGVMQNPRHLVRRRGQEARLRCSPMKGHSHVYWYRQLPEEGLKFMVYLQKENIIDESGMPKERFSAEFPKEGPSILRIQQVVRGDSAAYFCASSPRTGGNSHEQFFGPGTRLTVL.

This clonotype was seen ten or more times. The chain uses TRBV7-2 and TRBJ1-5; D gene unclear. From germline, CDR1 is SGHTA and CDR2 FQGNSA. V was pared by 4 bases and J by 4 bases, with 14 bases between. The CDR3 contains 15 residues. The CDR3 DNA reads as TGTGCCAGCAGCTCCACAGCGGCCAAAAATCAGCCCCAGCATTTT. Protein product: CASSSTAAKNQPQHF.

This clonotype appeared many times. The chain is built from TRBV5-1 and TRBJ2-5, with D perhaps being TRBD1 or TRBD2 (5 bases each). Trimming took off 4 bases at V and 5 bases at J, with 15 bases between the two ends. Per the germline V gene, CDR1 is SGHRS and CDR2 is YFSETQ. The CDR3 loop spans 14 amino acids. The CDR3 spells CASSRDLTGETQYF. The CDR3 DNA follows: TGCGCCAGCAGCCGGGACCTGACGGGGGAGACCCAGTACTTC. The whole variable domain, filled in from reference TRBV5-1 and TRBJ2-5, reads KAGVTQTPRYLIKTRGQQVTLSCSPISGHRSVSWYQQTPGQGLQFLFEYFSETQRNKGNFPGRFSGRQFSNSRSEMNVSTLELGDSALYLCASSRDLTGETQYFGPGTRLLVL.

This clonotype was recorded at least ten times. The chain is built from TRBV20-1 and TRBJ1-5; D uncertain. The V and J ends lost 1 base and 6 bases respectively, with 7 bases between them. The V gene's germline CDR1 is DFQATT and CDR2 SNEGSKA (reference sequence). The CDR3 consists of 12 residues. The CDR3 reads CSARVAAQPQHF. CDR3 nucleotides: TGCAGTGCTAGAGTAGCGGCTCAGCCCCAGCATTTT.

This clonotype appeared many times. The chain combines TRBV27 with TRBJ2-1; TRBD2 matches 10 bases. The germline V gene has CDR1 MNHEY and CDR2 SMNVEV (reference sequence). The CDR3 consists of 15 residues. With V trimmed by 6 bases and J by 5 bases, 7 bases remained unmatched. The DNA of the CDR3 is TGTGCCAGCAGAGCCGGGACTAGCGCTAACAATGAGCAGTTCTTC. Translating it yields CASRAGTSANNEQFF.

In its sample, this clonotype was seen many times. The V gene is TRBV4-1, the J gene TRBJ2-1, with 11 bases matching TRBD2. The J segment lost 0 bases and the V segment lost 2 bases, leaving 9 bases of the junction unmatched. CDR3 size: 19 residues. From germline, CDR1 is MGHRA and CDR2 YSYEKL. The CDR3 spells CASSQPGLAAPGSYNEQFF. DNA of the CDR3: TGCGCCAGCAGCCAACCGGGACTAGCGGCCCCAGGCTCCTACAATGAGCAGTTCTTC.